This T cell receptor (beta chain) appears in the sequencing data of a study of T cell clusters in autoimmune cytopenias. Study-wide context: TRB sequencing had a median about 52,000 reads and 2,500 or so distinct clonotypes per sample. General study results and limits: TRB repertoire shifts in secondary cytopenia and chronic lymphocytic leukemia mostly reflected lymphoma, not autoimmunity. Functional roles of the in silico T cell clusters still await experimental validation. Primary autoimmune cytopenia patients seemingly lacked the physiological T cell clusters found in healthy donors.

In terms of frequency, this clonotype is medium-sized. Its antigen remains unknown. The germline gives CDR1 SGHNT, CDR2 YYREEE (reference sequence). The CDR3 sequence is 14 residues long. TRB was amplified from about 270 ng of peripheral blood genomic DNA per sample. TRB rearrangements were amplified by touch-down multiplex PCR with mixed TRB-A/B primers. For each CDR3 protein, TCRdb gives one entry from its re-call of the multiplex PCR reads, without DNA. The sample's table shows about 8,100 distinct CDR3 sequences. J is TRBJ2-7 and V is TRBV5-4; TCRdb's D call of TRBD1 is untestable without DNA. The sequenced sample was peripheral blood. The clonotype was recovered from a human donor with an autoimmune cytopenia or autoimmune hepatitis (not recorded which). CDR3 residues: CASSPTGGSYEQYF.